This TCR beta chain emerged from a study of blood T cell repertoires in COVID-19. TCRdb keeps only in-frame clones here, not all; method: immunoSEQ multiplex PCR. The top ten clones hold around 4.2% of a sample with 120,000 or so clones, roughly 85% of them seen once. The V end lost 4 bases, the J end lost 9 bases, and 10 bases lay between the germline ends. CDR1 and CDR2 (germline): LNHDA, SQIVND (reference sequence). There are 12 residues in the CDR3. The source of this sequence is a man aged 35 to 55 with acute or convalescent COVID-19. Sequenced sample: peripheral blood. This chain links TRBV19 with TRBJ2-1; unclear D gene. The CDR3 region has the DNA TGTGCCAGTAGTACCCCCGTGAGTGAGCAGTTCTTC. Translated: CASSTPVSEQFF.